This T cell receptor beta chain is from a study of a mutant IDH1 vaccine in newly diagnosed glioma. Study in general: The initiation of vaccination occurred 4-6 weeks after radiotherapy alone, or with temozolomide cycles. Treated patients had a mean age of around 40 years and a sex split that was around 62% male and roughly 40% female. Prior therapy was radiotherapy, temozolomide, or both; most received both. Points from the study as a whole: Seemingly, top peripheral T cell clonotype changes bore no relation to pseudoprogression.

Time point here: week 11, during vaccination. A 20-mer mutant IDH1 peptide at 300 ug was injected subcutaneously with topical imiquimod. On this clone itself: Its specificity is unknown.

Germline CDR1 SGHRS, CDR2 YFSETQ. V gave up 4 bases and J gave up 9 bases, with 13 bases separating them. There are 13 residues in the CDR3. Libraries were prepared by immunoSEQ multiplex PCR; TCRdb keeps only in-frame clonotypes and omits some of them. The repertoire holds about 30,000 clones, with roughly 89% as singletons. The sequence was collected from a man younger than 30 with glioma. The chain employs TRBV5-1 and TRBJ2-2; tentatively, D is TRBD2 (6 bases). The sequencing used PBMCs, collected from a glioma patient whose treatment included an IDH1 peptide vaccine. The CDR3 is CASSLYGSRELFF. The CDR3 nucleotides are TGCGCCAGCAGCCTATACGGGAGTCGGGAGCTGTTTTTT.